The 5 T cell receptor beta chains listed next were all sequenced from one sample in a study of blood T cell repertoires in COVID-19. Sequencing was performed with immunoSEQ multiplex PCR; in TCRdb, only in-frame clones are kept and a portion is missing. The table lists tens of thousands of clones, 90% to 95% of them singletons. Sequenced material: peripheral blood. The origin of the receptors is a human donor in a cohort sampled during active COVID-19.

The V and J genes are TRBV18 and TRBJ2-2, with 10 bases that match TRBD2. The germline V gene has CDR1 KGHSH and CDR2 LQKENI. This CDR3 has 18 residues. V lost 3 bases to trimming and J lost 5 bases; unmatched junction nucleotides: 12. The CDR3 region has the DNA TGTGCCAGCTCACCCAGAACCCTAGCGGGAGCGTCGACCGGGGAGCTGTTTTTT. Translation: CASSPRTLAGASTGELFF. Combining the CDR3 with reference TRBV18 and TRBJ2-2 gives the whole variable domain NAGVMQNPRHLVRRRGQEARLRCSPMKGHSHVYWYRQLPEEGLKFMVYLQKENIIDESGMPKERFSAEFPKEGPSILRIQQVVRGDSAAYFCASSPRTLAGASTGELFFGEGSRLTVL.

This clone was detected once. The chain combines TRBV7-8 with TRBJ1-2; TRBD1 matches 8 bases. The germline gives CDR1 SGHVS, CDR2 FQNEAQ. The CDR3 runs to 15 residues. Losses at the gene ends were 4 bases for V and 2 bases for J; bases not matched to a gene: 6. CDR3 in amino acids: CASSYRTGKNYGYTF. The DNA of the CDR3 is TGTGCCAGCAGCTACCGGACAGGGAAAAACTATGGCTACACCTTC.

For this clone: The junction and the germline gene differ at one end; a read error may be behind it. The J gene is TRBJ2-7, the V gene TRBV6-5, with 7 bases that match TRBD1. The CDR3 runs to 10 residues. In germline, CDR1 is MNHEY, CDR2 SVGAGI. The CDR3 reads CANLSPDRFF. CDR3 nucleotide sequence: TGTGCCAACCTTTCCCCGGACAGGTTCTTC.

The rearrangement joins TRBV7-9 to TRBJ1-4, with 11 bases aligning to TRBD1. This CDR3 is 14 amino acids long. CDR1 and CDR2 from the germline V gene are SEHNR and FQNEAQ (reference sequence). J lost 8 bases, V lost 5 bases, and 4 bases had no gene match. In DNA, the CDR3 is TGTGCCAGCAGCGCTAGGACAGGGGGCGAAAAACTGTTTTTT. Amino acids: CASSARTGGEKLFF.

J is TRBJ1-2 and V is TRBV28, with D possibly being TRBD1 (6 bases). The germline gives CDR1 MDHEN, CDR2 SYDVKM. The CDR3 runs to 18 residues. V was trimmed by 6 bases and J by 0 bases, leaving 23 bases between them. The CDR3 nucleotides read TGTGCCAGCAGATCCTTGGGGGGGCGCCGGCAAACTAACTATGGCTACACCTTC. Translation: CASRSLGGRRQTNYGYTF.